A selection of T cell receptor beta chains follows, all from one sample in a study of cytomegalovirus exposure and HLA in healthy donors. Using immunoSEQ multiplex PCR, the repertoire was profiled, and TCRdb retains in-frame clones only, with some absent. The sample holds 150,000 or so clones, 65% to 90% seen once. Sequencing was performed on PBMCs. The receptors originated from a man younger than 35 in good health and CMV-seropositive. The CDR3 runs from the conserved cysteine through the conserved F or W. The D gene is left open where the match is weak. Part of the rows lack a size; the others show once, few, many or a class for expanded clones.

.,TRBD2,TRBJ2-5,TRBV7-2,CASSLGAGVAETQYF,TGTGCCAGCAGCTTAGGAGCGGGGGTGGCAGAGACCCAGTACTTC
.,TRBD2,TRBJ2-7,TRBV7-2,CASSSLAGGLYEQYF,TGTGCCAGCAGCTCACTAGCGGGAGGGCTCTACGAGCAGTACTTC
.,.,TRBJ1-5,TRBV5-8,CASSSGDYSNQPQHF,TGTGCCAGCAGCTCAGGGGATTATAGCAATCAGCCCCAGCATTTT
.,.,TRBJ2-3,TRBV7-9,CASSFAAQNGADTQYF,TGTGCCAGCAGCTTCGCGGCCCAGAATGGCGCAGATACGCAGTATTTT
.,TRBD2,TRBJ2-5,TRBV6-6,CASSGPGLAQETQYF,TGTGCCAGCAGTGGGCCGGGACTAGCACAAGAGACCCAGTACTTC
once,TRBD1,TRBJ1-6,TRBV6-5,CASSGQGGNSPLHF,TGTGCCAGCAGCGGACAGGGTGGGAATTCACCCCTCCACTTT
.,.,TRBJ1-3,TRBV30,CAWTGVSGNTIYF,TGTGCCTGGACCGGGGTCTCTGGAAACACCATATATTTT
.,.,TRBJ1-5,TRBV7-6,CASSLVAGGDQPQHF,TGTGCCAGCAGCTTAGTTGCGGGGGGGGATCAGCCCCAGCATTTT
.,TRBD1,TRBJ2-7,TRBV11-2,CASSLGHRGPYEQYF,TGTGCCAGCAGCTTAGGCCACAGGGGGCCCTACGAGCAGTACTTC
.,.,TRBJ1-1,TRBV7-8,CASSSQDTSFTEAFF,TGTGCCAGCAGCTCCCAGGATACAAGTTTCACTGAAGCTTTCTTT
.,TRBD1,TRBJ2-3,TRBV7-2,CASSLTGGSDTQYF,TGTGCCAGCAGCCTAACAGGGGGCTCCGATACGCAGTATTTT
.,TRBD2,TRBJ2-3,TRBV7-9,CASSLGLAGRRTDTQYF,TGTGCCAGCAGCCTGGGACTAGCGGGCCGCCGCACAGATACGCAGTATTTT
.,.,TRBJ2-1,TRBV7-7,CASSREGVPNNEQFF,TGTGCCAGCAGCCGCGAAGGGGTACCCAACAATGAGCAGTTCTTC
.,TRBD1,TRBJ2-1,TRBV29-1,CSVEDRQGGKRSYNEQFF,TGCAGCGTTGAAGATCGACAGGGGGGGAAAAGGTCCTACAATGAGCAGTTCTTC
few,.,TRBJ1-2,TRBV2,CASLPGQTKRGYTF,TGTGCCAGCTTGCCGGGACAAACTAAAAGGGGCTACACCTTC
.,.,TRBJ1-5,TRBV6-5,CASSYGGGQPQHF,TGTGCCAGCAGTTACGGGGGAGGACAGCCCCAGCATTTT
.,TRBD2,TRBJ2-1,TRBV2,CASRRTSSSSYNEQFF,TGTGCCAGCAGGCGGACTAGCTCGAGCTCCTACAATGAGCAGTTCTTC
.,TRBD2,TRBJ2-7,TRBV27,CASSPGLAGLSSYEQYF,TGTGCCAGCAGTCCAGGACTAGCGGGGCTTTCCTCCTACGAGCAGTACTTC
.,TRBD2,TRBJ2-3,TRBV7-2,CASSLALAGGGGASTDTQYF,TGTGCCAGCAGCTTAGCCCTCGCTGGTGGCGGGGGGGCTAGCACAGATACGCAGTATTTT
.,.,TRBJ1-5,TRBV6-5,CASSSRTGNQPQHF,TGTGCCAGCAGTTCCCGGACGGGAAATCAGCCCCAGCATTTT
.,TRBD1,TRBJ2-4,TRBV5-1,CASSLTPGQGSIQYF,TGCGCCAGCAGCTTGACGCCGGGACAGGGGTCCATTCAGTACTTC
.,TRBD2,TRBJ2-1,TRBV5-1,CASSSRGGSYNEQFF,TGCGCCAGCAGCTCCCGGGGGGGCTCCTACAATGAGCAGTTCTTC
.,TRBD2,TRBJ2-7,TRBV9,CASSVAVTSGMQYF,TGTGCCAGCAGCGTAGCCGTCACTAGCGGAATGCAGTACTTC
.,TRBD1,TRBJ2-5,TRBV7-2,CASRSPGTGVLETQYF,TGTGCCAGCAGATCCCCGGGGACAGGGGTGTTGGAGACCCAGTACTTC
.,.,TRBJ2-2,TRBV4-3,CASRAGGADTGELFF,TGCGCCAGCAGGGCCGGGGGTGCGGACACCGGGGAGCTGTTTTTT
.,.,TRBJ2-7,TRBV6-5,CASRRDSSYEQYF,TGTGCCAGCAGGCGGGACAGCTCCTACGAGCAGTACTTC
.,TRBD1,TRBJ1-1,TRBV9,CASSVTGGADTEAFF,TGTGCCAGCAGCGTCACAGGGGGCGCCGACACTGAAGCTTTCTTT
.,TRBD2,TRBJ2-7,TRBV19,CASSRRASGGAGSHEQYF,TGTGCCAGTAGTCGCCGGGCCAGCGGGGGGGCCGGCTCCCACGAGCAGTACTTC
.,.,TRBJ1-1,TRBV25-1,CASVKVAGTEAFF,TGTGCCAGCGTAAAGGTCGCGGGCACTGAAGCTTTCTTT